The 25 T cell receptor beta chains in this list originate from one sample, sequenced in a study of T cell clonality in common variable immunodeficiency. Sequencing used immunoSEQ multiplex PCR; TCRdb keeps in-frame clones, though not all of them. Observed are over 35,000 clones, no singletons, with the top ten taking 9.5%. The sample comprised peripheral blood mononuclear cells. The receptors here all came from a person between 18 and 75 years old in good health.

This clone was detected many times. Read coverage stops 3 residues before the CDR3 terminus; the germline J gene supplies the remainder. The chain is built from TRBV2 and TRBJ2-2, with TRBD1 identical over 10 bases. CDR1 SNHLY and CDR2 FYNNEI come from the germline V gene. Germline trimming cut 5 bases from V and 5 bases from J; bases unmatched to any gene: 2. The CDR3 totals 14 residues. The part of the CDR3 DNA that was read is TGTGCCAGCAGTAGGACAGGGGGAACCGGGGAG. Amino acid sequence: CASSRTGGTGE. The full CDR3 is CASSRTGGTGELFF. The full variable domain, completed using reference TRBV2 and TRBJ2-2, is EPEVTQTPSHQVTQMGQEVILRCVPISNHLYFYWYRQILGQKVEFLVSFYNNEISEKSEIFDDQFSVERPDGSNFTLKIRSTKLEDSAMYFCASSRTGGTGELFFGEGSRLTVL.

This clone was picked up many times. Read sequence stops 3 residues before the CDR3 end, and the germline J gene provides the missing end. The gene calls are TRBV20-1 and TRBJ2-2; D unresolved. V lost 6 bases to trimming and J lost 6 bases, with 11 bases between them. Germline V gene data show CDR1 as DFQATT and CDR2 as SNEGSKA (reference sequence). The CDR3 spans 12 residues. CDR3 region: CSAPLDSGELFF. The sequenced CDR3 bases are TGCAGTGCCCCGCTAGATTCCGGGGAG.

This clone was counted at least ten times. The CDR3 goes on 3 residues after the read ends, and that part is filled in from the germline J gene. The V gene is TRBV5-1, the J gene TRBJ2-2; maybe TRBD1 (6 bases). V was cut by 7 bases and J by 3 bases, with 10 bases left in between. The CDR3 runs to 13 residues. Per the germline V gene, CDR1 is SGHRS and CDR2 is YFSETQ. CDR3 amino acids: CASSGADTGELFF. The sequenced CDR3 bases are TGCGCCAGCTCAGGGGCGGACACCGGGGAG.

In this sample, this clone turned up many times. The read gets to within 3 residues of the CDR3 end, and the germline J gene fills in the rest. V gene TRBV6-8 combines with J gene TRBJ2-2, with 8 bases lining up with TRBD1. This CDR3 contains 16 residues. Unmatched junction bases numbered 9, after V lost 4 bases and J lost 5 bases. CDR1 is MNHGY and CDR2 is SAAAGT in the germline V gene. CDR3 DNA, as far as it was read: TGTGCCAGCAGTTCGACAGGGGTCACTCAAACCGGGGAG. This encodes CASSSTGVTQTGE. The entire CDR3 protein reads CASSSTGVTQTGELFF.

There are a few counts of this clone. The missing CDR3 end, 3 residues past where the read stops, is filled in from the germline J gene. This chain joins TRBV7-9 and TRBJ2-3; possible D gene TRBD2, 5 bases. The CDR3 is 13 residues long. The V gene's germline CDR1 is SEHNR and CDR2 FQNEAQ (reference sequence). The CDR3 bases that were read are TGTGCCAGCAGCGTAAGCGGCCAAGAGACG. Translating gives CASSVSGQET. The full CDR3 protein is CASSVSGQETQYF.

This clone appeared many times. Read data end 3 residues before the CDR3 end; the end is taken from the germline J gene. The chain recombines TRBV18 with TRBJ2-7; 9 positions match TRBD2. This CDR3 comprises 15 residues. Germline V gene lookup returns CDR1 KGHSH and CDR2 LQKENI. V gave up 0 bases and J gave up 5 bases; unmatched junction bases: 5. This CDR3 reads CASSPPLAGRNEQYF. The sequenced CDR3 bases are TGTGCCAGCTCACCACCTCTAGCGGGGCGGAACGAG.

This clone was detected many times. The CDR3 end falls 3 residues outside the read, so it is completed with the germline J gene. This rearrangement joins TRBV15 to TRBJ2-7; D gene unclear. The germline gives CDR1 LNHNV, CDR2 YYDKDF (reference sequence). This CDR3 comprises 16 residues. V was clipped by 0 bases and J by 2 bases, with 14 bases between them. The sequenced CDR3 bases are TGTGCCACCAGCAGAGATATAGCTATCAGCGCCTACGAG. Protein sequence: CATSRDIAISAYE. The full CDR3 protein reads CATSRDIAISAYEQYF.

On this clone itself: The read falls 3 residues short of the CDR3 end, and the missing part is taken from the germline J gene. The chain carries TRBV5-1 and TRBJ2-5, with 12 bases matching TRBD2. Germline trimming cut 5 bases from V and 2 bases from J; bases unmatched to any gene: 10. CDR1 and CDR2 (germline): SGHRS, YFSETQ. The CDR3 length is 17 residues. This CDR3 is CASSSGDLAGGQETQYF. The sequenced CDR3 bases are TGCGCCAGCAGTTCTGGTGATCTAGCGGGAGGGCAAGAGACC.

In its sample, this clone was seen many times. The read comes to an end 3 residues before the CDR3 does, leaving the germline J gene to fill in the end. The chain recombines TRBV2 with TRBJ1-1, with D perhaps matching TRBD1 (6 bases). This CDR3 spans 14 amino acids. V was shortened by 7 bases and J by 1 base, with 13 bases between the two germline ends. Per the germline V gene, CDR1 is SNHLY and CDR2 is FYNNEI. CDR3 amino acids: CASIPTGTNTEAFF. CDR3 DNA (partial): TGTGCCAGCATCCCGACAGGCACGAACACTGAA.

This clone was seen a few times. CDR3 DNA, as far as it was read: TGCAGTGCTACTGGACTAGCGGAAGAGACG. Its protein is CSATGLAEET. The full CDR3 protein is CSATGLAEETQYF. The chain has TRBV20-1 and TRBJ2-3, with 10 bases matching TRBD2. The CDR3 end is not reached by the read, which stops 3 residues before it; the germline J gene fills it in. The V gene's germline CDR1 is DFQATT and CDR2 SNEGSKA (reference sequence). The CDR3 contains 13 residues.

The sample holds many counts of this clone. The CDR3 extends 3 residues past the end of the read, so its final part is completed from the germline J gene. The V call is TRBV7-9, the J call TRBJ2-2, with TRBD1 identical over 9 bases. Trimming took 5 bases from V and 8 from J; bases not matched to a gene: 9. Germline V gene sequence: CDR1 SEHNR, CDR2 FQNEAQ (reference sequence). This CDR3 has 15 residues. This chain's CDR3 is CASSRDRAYEGELFF. The part of the CDR3 DNA that was read is TGTGCCAGCAGCCGGGACAGGGCGTACGAAGGGGAG.

This clone was detected ten times or more. The read finishes 3 residues shy of the CDR3 end, and the germline J gene is used to complete it. The genes are TRBV30 and TRBJ1-2, with D perhaps TRBD1 (6 bases). CDR1 is GTSNPN and CDR2 is SVGIG in the germline V gene (reference sequence). V gave up 3 bases and J gave up 1 base, with 12 bases separating them. This CDR3 region has 14 residues. The CDR3 DNA, read in part, is TGTGCCTGGAGCGGGGACACCAATAACTATGGC. It is translated as CAWSGDTNNYG. The full-length CDR3 reads as CAWSGDTNNYGYTF.

Details on this clone: Read data end 3 residues before the CDR3 end; the end is taken from the germline J gene. V gene TRBV18 combines with J gene TRBJ1-5; D is unresolved. V was shortened by 3 bases and J by 1 base, with 10 bases between the two germline ends. Looked up from germline, CDR1 is KGHSH and CDR2 is LQKENI. CDR3 length equals 15 residues. The CDR3 is CASSPAGNSNQPQHF. Incomplete CDR3 DNA: TGTGCCAGCTCACCGGCGGGGAACAGCAATCAGCCC.

This clone was seen ten or more times. Coverage ceases 3 residues before the CDR3 finishes, and the germline J gene fills in the end. V usage is TRBV5-1 and J usage is TRBJ1-5; 11 bases align to TRBD1. CDR3 length: 20 amino acids. With V trimmed by 4 bases and J by 0 bases, 15 bases remained unmatched. Germline V gene lookup returns CDR1 SGHRS and CDR2 YFSETQ. The CDR3 DNA, read in part, is TGCGCCAGCAGCCAGACTTCCGGGACAGGGGGGACTTATAGCAATCAGCCC. It codes for CASSQTSGTGGTYSNQP. The whole CDR3 sequence reads CASSQTSGTGGTYSNQPQHF.

This clone was picked up many times. Sequencing ends 3 residues short of the CDR3 end; the germline J gene provides the rest. The chain employs TRBV30 and TRBJ1-2, with 7 bases aligning to TRBD1. The CDR3 runs to 13 residues. Germline V gives CDR1 GTSNPN, CDR2 SVGIG (reference sequence). V trimming: 3 bases; J trimming: 4 bases; junction bases outside the gene matches: 5. The part of the CDR3 DNA that was read is TGTGCCTGGAGGGGGGGACAGACCTATGGC. This codes for CAWRGGQTYG. The whole CDR3 protein is CAWRGGQTYGYTF.

This clone appeared many times. Read sequence stops 3 residues before the CDR3 end, and the germline J gene provides the missing end. This rearrangement joins TRBV7-9 to TRBJ1-1, with D unresolved. Trimming took 2 bases from V and 0 from J, leaving 7 bases between them. The CDR3 runs 14 residues. The germline gives CDR1 SEHNR, CDR2 FQNEAQ (reference sequence). CDR3 DNA, as far as it was read: TGTGCCAGCAGCTTAAGCATCATGAACACTGAA. Amino acid sequence: CASSLSIMNTE. In full, the CDR3 reads CASSLSIMNTEAFF.

A word on this clone: An end of the junction does not agree with germline; a read error may underlie this. With the read ending 3 residues before the CDR3 end, the germline J gene is used to fill in that end. The same CDR3 can be traced to other DNA sequences in this sample. V usage is TRBV18 and J usage is TRBJ1-3; D is unclear. The CDR3 sequence is 17 residues long. The germline V gene encodes CDR1 KGHSH and CDR2 LQKENI. The CDR3 region is CASSPSAAVERGNTIYF. The sequenced part of the CDR3 DNA is TGTGCCAGCTCACCATCAGCCGCGGTGGAGCGTGGAAACACG.

With respect to this clone: The sequenced fragment ends 3 residues before the CDR3 boundary, so the rest is inferred from the germline J gene. The V gene is TRBV20-1, the J gene TRBJ2-7; no firm D call. The germline V gene encodes CDR1 DFQATT and CDR2 SNEGSKA (reference sequence). The CDR3 has 13 residues. Trimming removed 0 bases at V and 6 bases at J, with 12 bases between. The CDR3 sequence is CSARDRVIAEQYF. The CDR3 DNA, read in part, is TGCAGTGCTAGAGATCGGGTTATCGCCGAG.

This clone was observed many times. Read data end 3 residues before the CDR3 end; the end is taken from the germline J gene. The rearrangement uses TRBV30 and TRBJ1-6, with TRBD1 identical over 7 bases. Germline V CDR1 and CDR2: GTSNPN, SVGIG (reference sequence). After removal of 8 bases from V and 12 bases from J, the junction contained 7 bases not matched to a gene. The CDR3 length is 11 residues. CDR3 protein: CASKSGGPLHF. CDR3 DNA (partial): TGTGCCAGTAAATCAGGGGGACCC.

Many counts were recorded for this clone. The CDR3 protein is CASSYLRTGGQETQYF. The sequenced part of the CDR3 DNA is TGTGCCAGCAGTTACTTACGGACAGGGGGTCAAGAGACC. The rearrangement uses TRBV6-2 or TRBV6-3 and TRBJ2-5, with 10 nucleotides matching TRBD1. The read terminates 3 residues before the CDR3 end, so the remaining end is supplied by the germline J gene. V lost 1 base, J lost 2 bases, and 4 bases stayed unmatched. Germline V gene lookup returns CDR1 MNHEY and CDR2 SVGEGT. CDR3 size: 16 residues.

There are many counts of this clone. The DNA ends 3 residues before the CDR3 does, and the rest of the CDR3 is filled in from the germline J gene. The chain is built from TRBV7-3 and TRBJ2-7; TRBD1 matches at 10 bases. This CDR3 comprises 14 residues. V shed 5 bases, J shed 1 base, and the junction held 2 bases outside the gene matches. Per germline, CDR1 SGHTA and CDR2 FQGTGA. CDR3 DNA, as far as it was read: TGTGCCAGCAGCGAGGGACAGGGGTCCTACGAG. The encoded protein is CASSEGQGSYE. Given in full, the CDR3 is CASSEGQGSYEQYF.

This clone was seen many times. The CDR3 is CSAILSASRYNEQFF. The sequenced part of the CDR3 DNA is TGCAGTGCTATCCTTAGTGCTAGCCGTTACAATGAG. The chain recombines TRBV20-1 with TRBJ2-1; tentatively, D is TRBD2 (5 bases). The CDR3 goes on 3 residues after the read ends, and that part is filled in from the germline J gene. Germline V gene data show CDR1 as DFQATT and CDR2 as SNEGSKA (reference sequence). The CDR3 sequence is 15 residues long. V was shortened by 4 bases and J by 4 bases, with 17 bases between the two germline ends.

This clone has ten or more counts. The read ends 3 residues early relative to the CDR3; the germline J gene fills the gap. V is TRBV30 and J is TRBJ2-1, with D unresolved. The CDR3 contains 12 residues. Germline-derived CDR1 and CDR2 are GTSNPN and SVGIG (reference sequence). The V end lost 1 base, the J end lost 7 bases, and 8 bases lay between the germline ends. The CDR3 loop reads CAWSEGWNEQFF. Incomplete CDR3 DNA: TGTGCCTGGAGTGAGGGTTGGAATGAG.

This clone was observed many times. The read ends 3 residues before the CDR3 terminus; that terminus is restored from the germline J gene. The chain joins TRBV5-6 to TRBJ2-1; possible D gene TRBD2, 6 bases. The germline V gene has CDR1 SGHDT and CDR2 YYEEEE. With 4 bases removed from V and 7 bases from J, the gap between germline ends came to 9 bases. The CDR3 length is 12 residues. CDR3 sequence: CASSRDLNEQFF. The covered CDR3 bases are TGTGCCAGCAGCCGGGACTTAAATGAG.

This clone was detected ten times or more. Read coverage stops 3 residues before the CDR3 terminus; the germline J gene supplies the remainder. This chain uses TRBV7-3 with TRBJ1-2; the D is unclear. Trimming shortened V by 4 bases and J by 7 bases, and 13 bases separated the two germline ends. The CDR3 is made up of 13 amino acids. The germline V gene has CDR1 SGHTA and CDR2 FQGTGA. CDR3: CASSSGLARGYTF. The part of the CDR3 DNA that was read is TGTGCCAGCAGCTCCGGGCTAGCACGTGGC.